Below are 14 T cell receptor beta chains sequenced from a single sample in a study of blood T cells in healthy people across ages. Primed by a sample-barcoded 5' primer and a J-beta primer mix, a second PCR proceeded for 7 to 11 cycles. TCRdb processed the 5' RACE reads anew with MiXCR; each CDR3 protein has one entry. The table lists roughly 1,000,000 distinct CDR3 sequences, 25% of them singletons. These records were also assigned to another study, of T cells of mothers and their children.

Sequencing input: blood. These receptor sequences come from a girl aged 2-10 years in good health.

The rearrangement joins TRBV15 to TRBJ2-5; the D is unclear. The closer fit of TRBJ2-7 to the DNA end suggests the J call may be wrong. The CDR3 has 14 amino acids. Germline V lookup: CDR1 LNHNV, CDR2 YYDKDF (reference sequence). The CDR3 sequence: CATSRDRSSYEQYF. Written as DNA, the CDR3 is TGTGCCACCAGCAGAGACAGGAGTTCCTACGAGCAGTACTTC.

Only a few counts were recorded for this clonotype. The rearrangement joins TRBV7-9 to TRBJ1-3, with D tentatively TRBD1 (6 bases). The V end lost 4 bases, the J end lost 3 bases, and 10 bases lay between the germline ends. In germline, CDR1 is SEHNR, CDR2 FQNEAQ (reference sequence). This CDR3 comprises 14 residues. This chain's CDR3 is CASSSGVGGNTIYF. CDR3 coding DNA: TGTGCCAGCAGCTCAGGGGTGGGTGGAAACACCATATATTTT.

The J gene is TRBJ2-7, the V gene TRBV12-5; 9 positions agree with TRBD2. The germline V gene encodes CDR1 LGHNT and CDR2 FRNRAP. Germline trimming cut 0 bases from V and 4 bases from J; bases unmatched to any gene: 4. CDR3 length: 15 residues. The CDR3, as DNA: TGTGCTAGTGGTTTGGTTCCGGGACTAGCTTACGAGCAGTACTTC. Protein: CASGLVPGLAYEQYF.

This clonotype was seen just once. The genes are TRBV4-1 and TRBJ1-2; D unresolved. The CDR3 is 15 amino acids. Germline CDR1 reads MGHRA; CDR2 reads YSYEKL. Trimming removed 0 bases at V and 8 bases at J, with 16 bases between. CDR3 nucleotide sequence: TGCGCCAGCAGCCAAGATATCGCGACCTTGGGGGGCTACACCTTC. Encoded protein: CASSQDIATLGGYTF.

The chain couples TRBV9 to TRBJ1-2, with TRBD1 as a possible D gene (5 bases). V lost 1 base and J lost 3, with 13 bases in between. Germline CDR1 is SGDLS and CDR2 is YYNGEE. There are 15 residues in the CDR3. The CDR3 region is CASSVTVGEDYGYTF. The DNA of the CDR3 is TGTGCCAGCAGCGTAACGGTGGGGGAAGACTATGGCTACACCTTC.

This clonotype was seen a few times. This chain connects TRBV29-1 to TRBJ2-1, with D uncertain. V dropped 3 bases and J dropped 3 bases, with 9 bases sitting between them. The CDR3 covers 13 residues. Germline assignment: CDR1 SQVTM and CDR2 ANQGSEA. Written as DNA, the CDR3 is TGCAGCGTTGAGGAGACCCTCTACAATGAGCAGTTCTTC. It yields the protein CSVEETLYNEQFF.

The CDR3 loop reads CASSYIQDRVNGYTF. The CDR3 DNA follows: TGTGCCAGCAGTTACATCCAAGACAGGGTGAATGGCTACACCTTC. The gene calls are TRBV6-6 and TRBJ1-2, with TRBD1 matching 7 bases. CDR3 length equals 15 residues. CDR1 is MNHNY and CDR2 is SVGAGI in the germline V gene (reference sequence). The junction had 9 bases not matched to a gene; V was cut back by 2 bases and J by 6 bases.

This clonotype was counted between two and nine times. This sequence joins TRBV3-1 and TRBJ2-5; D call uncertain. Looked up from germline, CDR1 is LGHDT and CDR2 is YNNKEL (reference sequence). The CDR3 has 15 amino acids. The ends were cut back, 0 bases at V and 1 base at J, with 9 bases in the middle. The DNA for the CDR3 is TGTGCCAGCAGCCAAGATCTCGCATCCCAAGAGACCCAGTACTTC. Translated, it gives CASSQDLASQETQYF.

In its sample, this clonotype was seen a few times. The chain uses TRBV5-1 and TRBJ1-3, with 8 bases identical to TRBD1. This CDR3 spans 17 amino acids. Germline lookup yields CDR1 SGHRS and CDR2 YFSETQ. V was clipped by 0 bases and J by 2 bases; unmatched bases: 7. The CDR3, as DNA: TGCGCCAGCAGCTTGGGCCTCGTGACAGGGGCTGGAAACACCATATATTTT. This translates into CASSLGLVTGAGNTIYF.

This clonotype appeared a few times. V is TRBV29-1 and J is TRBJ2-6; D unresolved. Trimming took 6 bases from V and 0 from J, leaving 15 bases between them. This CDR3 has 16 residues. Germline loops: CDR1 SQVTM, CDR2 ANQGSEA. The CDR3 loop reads CSVIHNYSSGANVLTF. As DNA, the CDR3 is TGCAGCGTCATCCATAATTACAGCTCTGGGGCCAACGTCCTGACTTTC.

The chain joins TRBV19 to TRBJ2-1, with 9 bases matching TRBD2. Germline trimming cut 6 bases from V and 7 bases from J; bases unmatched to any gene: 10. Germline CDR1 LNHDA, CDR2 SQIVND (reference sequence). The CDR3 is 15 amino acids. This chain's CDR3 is CASSLLAGVANEQFF. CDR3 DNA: TGTGCCAGTAGCCTATTAGCGGGAGTGGCAAATGAGCAGTTCTTC.

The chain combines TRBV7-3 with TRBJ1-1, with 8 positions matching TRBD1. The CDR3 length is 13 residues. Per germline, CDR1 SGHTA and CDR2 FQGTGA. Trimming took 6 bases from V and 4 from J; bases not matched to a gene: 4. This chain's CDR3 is CASRTTGGTEAFF. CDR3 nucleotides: TGTGCCAGCAGGACTACAGGGGGCACTGAAGCTTTCTTT. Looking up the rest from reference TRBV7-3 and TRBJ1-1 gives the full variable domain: GAGVSQTPSNKVTEKGKYVELRCDPISGHTALYWYRQSLGQGPEFLIYFQGTGAADDSGLPNDRFFAVRPEGSVSTLKIQRTERGDSAVYLCASRTTGGTEAFFGQGTRLTVV.

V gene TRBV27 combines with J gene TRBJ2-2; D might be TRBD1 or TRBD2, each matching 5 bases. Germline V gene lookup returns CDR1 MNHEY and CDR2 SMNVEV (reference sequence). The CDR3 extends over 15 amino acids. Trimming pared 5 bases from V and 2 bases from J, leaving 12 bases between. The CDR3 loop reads CASSPTGGNTGELFF. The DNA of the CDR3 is TGTGCCAGCAGTCCAACAGGAGGAAACACCGGGGAGCTGTTTTTT.

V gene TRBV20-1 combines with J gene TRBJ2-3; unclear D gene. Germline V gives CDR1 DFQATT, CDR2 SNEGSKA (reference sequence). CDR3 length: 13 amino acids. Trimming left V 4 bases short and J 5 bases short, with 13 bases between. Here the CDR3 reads CSATSRLGDTQYF. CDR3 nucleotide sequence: TGCAGTGCTACCTCCCGGTTGGGAGATACGCAGTATTTT.